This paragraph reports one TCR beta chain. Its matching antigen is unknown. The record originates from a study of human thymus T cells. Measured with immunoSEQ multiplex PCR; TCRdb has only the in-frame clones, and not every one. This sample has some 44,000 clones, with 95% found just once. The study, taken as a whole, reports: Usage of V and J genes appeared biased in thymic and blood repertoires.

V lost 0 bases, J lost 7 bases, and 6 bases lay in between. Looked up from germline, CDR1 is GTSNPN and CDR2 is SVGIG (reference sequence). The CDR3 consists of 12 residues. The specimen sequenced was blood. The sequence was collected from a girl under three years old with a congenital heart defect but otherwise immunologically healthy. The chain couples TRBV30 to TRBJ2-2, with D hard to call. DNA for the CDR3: TGTGCCTGGAGTGTGTGGGTCGGGGAGCTGTTTTTT. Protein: CAWSVWVGELFF.